These 17 T cell receptor beta chains originate from one sample sequenced in a study of Graves' ophthalmopathy and Graves' hyperthyroidism. Amplifying from RNA transcripts, the study obtained TCR beta CDR3 regions. HTBI-primed first-round RT-PCR preceded second-round multiplex PCR. In TCRdb, the multiplex PCR reads were re-called with MiXCR into one record per CDR3 protein. The sample holds about 380,000 distinct CDR3 sequences, 15% seen once. Sequencing used peripheral blood. All receptors derive from a woman aged 18 to 35 with stable Graves' hyperthyroidism.

This clonotype was seen ten or more times. V and J are TRBV24-1 and TRBJ1-1; 7 bases match TRBD1. Per germline, CDR1 KGHDR and CDR2 SFDVKD. J was trimmed by 2 bases and V by 7 bases; bases with no gene match: 9. CDR3 length: 15 amino acids. CDR3 coding DNA: TGTGCCACCAGCTCAGGGGGTTCTGGAAACACTGAAGCTTTCTTT. This translates into CATSSGGSGNTEAFF.

At least ten counts were recorded for this clonotype. The CDR3 sequence is CASGWNSNTEAFF. DNA of the CDR3: TGTGCTAGTGGTTGGAATTCAAACACTGAAGCTTTCTTT. The chain carries TRBV12-5 and TRBJ1-1; D call uncertain. The germline V and J ends were trimmed by 4 bases and 2 bases, with 8 bases remaining between them. Germline CDR1 LGHNT, CDR2 FRNRAP. CDR3 length: 13 residues.

This clonotype was counted ten times or more. The chain recombines TRBV11-2 with TRBJ1-2; a possible D gene is TRBD1 (6 bases). The CDR3 has 17 amino acids. V lost 3 bases and J 4 bases, leaving 21 bases between the germline ends. Germline loops: CDR1 SGHAT, CDR2 FQNNGV. The CDR3 region is CASSFEALTGLGYGYTF. CDR3 in DNA: TGTGCCAGCAGCTTCGAAGCTTTAACAGGGCTCGGCTATGGCTACACCTTC.

This clonotype was seen repeatedly, ten times or more. The chain has TRBV6-2 or TRBV6-3 and TRBJ1-2; D perhaps matches TRBD1 (6 bases). The germline CDR1 and CDR2 sequences are MNHEY and SVGEGT. The CDR3 contains 13 residues. V was trimmed by 5 bases and J by 4 bases, leaving 11 bases between them. CDR3 in DNA: TGTGCCAGCAGTCGTGACAGGCTCTATGGCTACACCTTC. Translation: CASSRDRLYGYTF.

This clonotype has ten or more counts. The V call is TRBV15, the J call TRBJ2-5, with D perhaps TRBD1 or TRBD2 (5 bases each). Germline loops: CDR1 LNHNV, CDR2 YYDKDF (reference sequence). The CDR3 has 12 amino acids. Between the trimmed V and J ends, which lost 1 base and 5 bases, there was a span of 5 bases. This chain's CDR3 is CATSRGGETQYF. The DNA of the CDR3 is TGTGCCACCAGCAGAGGGGGGGAGACCCAGTACTTC.

Ten or more counts support this clonotype. A read error may produce the germline difference seen at one junction end. The J gene is TRBJ2-5, the V gene TRBV7-7; D may match TRBD1 or TRBD2 (5 bases each). Per the germline V gene, CDR1 is SSHAT and CDR2 is FNYEAQ (reference sequence). This CDR3 has 13 residues. The CDR3 nucleotides are TGTGCTAGCAGCCCCCAGGGTCAGGAGGCCCAGTACTTC. Its protein is CASSPQGQEAQYF.

In the case of this clonotype: This may be a read error, as it is one base from a much larger clone. CDR3 bases: TGTGCCAGCAGTTACCCGAGGGGTTCACCCTTCCACTTT. Protein sequence: CASSYPRGSPFHF. The chain joins TRBV6-6 to TRBJ1-6; weak D call: TRBD1 (5 bases). The germline V gene has CDR1 MNHNY and CDR2 SVGAGI (reference sequence). The CDR3 has 13 amino acids.

The chain carries TRBV2 and TRBJ1-2; D gene unclear. Germline V gene data show CDR1 as SNHLY and CDR2 as FYNNEI. The ends were cut back, 3 bases at V and 2 bases at J, with 7 bases in the middle. The CDR3 has 13 amino acids. The CDR3 loop reads CASSDSQNYGYTF. CDR3 coding DNA: TGTGCCAGCAGTGACAGCCAAAACTATGGCTACACCTTC. Combining the CDR3 with reference TRBV2 and TRBJ1-2 gives the whole variable domain EPEVTQTPSHQVTQMGQEVILRCVPISNHLYFYWYRQILGQKVEFLVSFYNNEISEKSEIFDDQFSVERPDGSNFTLKIRSTKLEDSAMYFCASSDSQNYGYTFGSGTRLTVV.

This clonotype was seen repeatedly, ten times or more. The chain carries TRBV6-1 and TRBJ1-6, with TRBD1 identical over 10 bases. The CDR3 runs to 15 residues. Trimming cost V 6 bases and J 9 bases; bases outside gene matches: 8. The germline gives CDR1 MNHNS, CDR2 SASEGT. CDR3 in DNA: TGTGCCAGCAGCCGGGACAGGGGTTTTGGTTCACCCCTCCACTTT. It encodes CASSRDRGFGSPLHF.

Many counts were recorded for this clonotype. The J gene is TRBJ2-7, the V gene TRBV12-3 or TRBV12-4, with 10 bases lining up with TRBD1. V dropped 7 bases and J dropped 3; count of bases not matched to a gene: 9. This CDR3 has 15 amino acids. CDR3 region: CASNSGTGVYYEQYF. The CDR3 DNA reads as TGTGCCAGCAATTCCGGGACAGGGGTCTACTACGAGCAGTACTTC.

This clonotype was recorded at least ten times. V usage is TRBV12-3 or TRBV12-4 and J usage is TRBJ1-1; unclear D gene. CDR3 length: 15 residues. V was pared by 3 bases and J by 9 bases, with 20 bases between. The CDR3 sequence: CASSFPEVGPFKAFF. In nucleotides, the CDR3 is TGTGCCAGCAGTTTTCCCGAGGTCGGACCCTTCAAAGCTTTCTTT.

This clonotype was seen many times. The chain recombines TRBV6-1 with TRBJ2-2; 7 bases match TRBD1. Unmatched junction bases numbered 10, after V lost 6 bases and J lost 6 bases. Germline V gene data show CDR1 as MNHNS and CDR2 as SASEGT. CDR3 size: 15 residues. CDR3 in amino acids: CASRAGGLIAGELFF. In DNA form, the CDR3 reads TGTGCCAGCAGAGCAGGGGGTCTTATCGCCGGGGAGCTGTTTTTT.

The table lists this clonotype with many counts. V gene TRBV6-1 combines with J gene TRBJ1-6; no reliable D call. V gave up 3 bases and J gave up 3 bases, with 6 bases separating them. The germline gives CDR1 MNHNS, CDR2 SASEGT. This CDR3 spans 14 amino acids. The CDR3 protein is CASSDFSYNSPLHF. The DNA for the CDR3 is TGTGCCAGCAGTGACTTTAGCTATAATTCACCCCTCCACTTT.

This clonotype was observed at least ten times. The chain recombines TRBV2 with TRBJ1-5; tentatively, D is TRBD1 (5 bases). With 6 bases removed from V and 6 bases from J, the gap between germline ends came to 9 bases. The CDR3 loop spans 12 amino acids. Germline assignment: CDR1 SNHLY and CDR2 FYNNEI. Here the CDR3 DNA reads TGTGCCAGCAGGGGGAGGGGTCAGCCCCAGCATTTT. Protein: CASRGRGQPQHF.

There are many counts of this clonotype. The chain combines TRBV5-1 with TRBJ2-7; 11 bases fit TRBD1. The junction had 4 bases not matched to a gene; V was cut back by 3 bases and J by 5 bases. The length of the CDR3 is 14 residues. Germline lookup yields CDR1 SGHRS and CDR2 YFSETQ. In DNA form, the CDR3 reads TGCGCCAGCAGCTCCCGGACAGGGGGCGACGAGCAGTACTTC. Its translation: CASSSRTGGDEQYF.

This clonotype was observed a few times. V is TRBV10-2 and J is TRBJ1-5; maybe TRBD1 (5 bases). Germline CDR1 and CDR2: WSHSY and SAAADI. This CDR3 has 15 residues. V gave up 2 bases and J gave up 2 bases, with 10 bases separating them. CDR3 amino acids: CASSEPGGGNQPQHF. The DNA for the CDR3 is TGCGCCAGCAGTGAGCCGGGGGGGGGCAATCAGCCCCAGCATTTT.

This clonotype was recorded at least ten times. The V call is TRBV7-8, the J call TRBJ2-7; the match to TRBD1 covers 11 bases. This CDR3 is built from 16 residues. Germline CDR1 SGHVS, CDR2 FQNEAQ. V shed 5 bases and J 3 bases; nucleotides not matched to a gene: 9. Here the CDR3 reads CASSPQGGTGGYEQYF. The CDR3 nucleotides are TGTGCCAGCAGCCCCCAGGGCGGGACAGGGGGCTACGAGCAGTACTTC.